This entry features one TCR beta chain sequence. Antigen unknown. This CDR3 has 13 residues. The sample belongs to a study of CXCR3-negative and CXCR3-positive naive CD8 T cells. Study-level background: A total of about 140 million TRB reads was generated, with about 1.5 +/- 0.3 million per library. The study's findings and limits: Naive CXCR3-negative and CXCR3-positive cells had similar TRBV-TRBJ usage; memory differed. Relative to memory CD8+ cells, whose diversity was much lower, both naive subsets had comparably high diversity.

In preparing the TRB cDNA libraries, 5' RACE with UMI labels was used. No DNA is given; TCRdb re-called the 5' RACE reads and lists each CDR3 protein once. The listing contains over 100,000 distinct CDR3 sequences. The source is a human donor in good health. Some clones in this sample may be carry-over from other donors' samples. Material for sequencing was naive CXCR3- CD8+ T cells from blood. Subset reported: CD45RO-CCR7+CD27+CD95- naive CD8+ T cells lacking CXCR3 (TNR3-). The chain links TRBV21-1 to TRBJ1-5; TCRdb's D call of TRBD1 is untestable without DNA. TRBV21-1 corresponds to a pseudogene. The CDR3 is CASTTENYQPQHF.